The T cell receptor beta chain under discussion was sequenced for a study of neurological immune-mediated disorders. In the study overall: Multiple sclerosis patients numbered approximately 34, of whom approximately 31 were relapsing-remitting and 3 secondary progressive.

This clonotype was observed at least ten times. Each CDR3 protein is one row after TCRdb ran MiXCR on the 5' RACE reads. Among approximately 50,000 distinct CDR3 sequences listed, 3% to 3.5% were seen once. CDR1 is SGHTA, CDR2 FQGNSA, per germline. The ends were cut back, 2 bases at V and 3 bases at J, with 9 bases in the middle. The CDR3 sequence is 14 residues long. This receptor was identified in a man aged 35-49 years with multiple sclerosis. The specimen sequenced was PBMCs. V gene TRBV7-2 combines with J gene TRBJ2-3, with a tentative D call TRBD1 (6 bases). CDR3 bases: TGTGCCAGCAGCTTAAACAGGGCTACAGATACGCAGTATTTT. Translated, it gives CASSLNRATDTQYF. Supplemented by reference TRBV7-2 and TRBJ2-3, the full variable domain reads GAGVSQSPSNKVTEKGKDVELRCDPISGHTALYWYRQSLGQGLEFLIYFQGNSAPDKSGLPSDRFSAERTGGSVSTLTIQRTQQEDSAVYLCASSLNRATDTQYFGPGTRLTVL.